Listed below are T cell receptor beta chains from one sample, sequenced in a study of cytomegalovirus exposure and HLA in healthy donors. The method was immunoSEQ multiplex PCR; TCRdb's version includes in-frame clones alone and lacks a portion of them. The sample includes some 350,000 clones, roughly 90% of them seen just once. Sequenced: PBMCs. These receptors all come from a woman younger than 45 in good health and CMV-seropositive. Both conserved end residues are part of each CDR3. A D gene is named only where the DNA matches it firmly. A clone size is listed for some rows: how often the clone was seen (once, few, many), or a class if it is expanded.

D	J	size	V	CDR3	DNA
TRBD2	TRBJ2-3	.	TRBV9	CASSRTSGPDTQYF	TGTGCCAGCAGCAGGACTAGCGGGCCAGATACGCAGTATTTT
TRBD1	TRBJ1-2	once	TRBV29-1	CSAEWTGSNYGYTF	TGCAGCGCAGAGTGGACAGGGTCTAACTATGGCTACACCTTC
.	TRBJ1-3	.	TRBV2	CASLRDSGNTIYF	TGTGCCAGCTTGAGGGATTCTGGAAACACCATATATTTT
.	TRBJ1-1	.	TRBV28	CASSFFRDEAFF	TGTGCCAGCAGTTTCTTCAGGGATGAAGCTTTCTTT
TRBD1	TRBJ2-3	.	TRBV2	CASRDRGPSSTDTQYF	TGTGCCAGCAGGGACAGGGGGCCGTCGAGCACAGATACGCAGTATTTT
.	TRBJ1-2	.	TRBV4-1	CASSQEARAKIYGYTF	TGCGCCAGCAGCCAAGAGGCGCGGGCCAAGATCTATGGCTACACCTTC
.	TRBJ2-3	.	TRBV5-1	CASSPLRTSSTDTQYF	TGCGCCAGCAGCCCCTTGAGGACCTCTAGCACAGATACGCAGTATTTT
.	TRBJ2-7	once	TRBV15	CATKPEQGITYEQYF	TGTGCCACCAAGCCCGAACAGGGAATAACCTACGAGCAGTACTTC
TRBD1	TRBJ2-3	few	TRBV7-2	CASSWGQGAIADTQYF	TGTGCCAGCAGCTGGGGACAGGGGGCAATCGCAGATACGCAGTATTTT
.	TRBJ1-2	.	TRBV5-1	CASSLGEHPSNYGYTF	TGCGCCAGCAGCTTGGGGGAACACCCGTCTAACTATGGCTACACCTTC
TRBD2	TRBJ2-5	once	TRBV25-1	CAISSGRFPETQYF	TGTGCCATCTCAAGCGGGAGATTTCCAGAGACCCAGTACTTC
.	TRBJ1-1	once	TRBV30	CAHHLNGHSNTEAFF	TGTGCCCATCACCTAAATGGGCACTCTAACACTGAAGCTTTCTTT
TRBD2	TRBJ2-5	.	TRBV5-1	CASAYGGAGVETQYF	TGCGCCAGCGCTTACGGGGGGGCCGGGGTTGAGACCCAGTACTTC
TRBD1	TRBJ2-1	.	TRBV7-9	CASSRAGRTGVRGNNEQFF	TGTGCCAGCAGCCGAGCGGGGCGGACAGGGGTAAGAGGAAACAATGAGCAGTTCTTC
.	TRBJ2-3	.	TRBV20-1	CSAPGYTQYF	TGCAGTGCCCCGGGTTATACGCAGTATTTT
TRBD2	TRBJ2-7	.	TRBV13	CASSARGLAGGYEQYF	TGTGCCAGCAGCGCCCGAGGACTAGCGGGTGGTTACGAGCAGTACTTC
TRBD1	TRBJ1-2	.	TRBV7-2	CASSLVSLGQGGGYTF	TGTGCCAGCAGCTTAGTTTCCCTGGGACAGGGCGGGGGCTACACCTTC
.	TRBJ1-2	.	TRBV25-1	CASSGRPGRNYGYTF	TGTGCCAGCAGCGGGAGGCCAGGTCGGAACTATGGCTACACCTTC
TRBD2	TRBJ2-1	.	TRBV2	CASSEMIAGNEQFF	TGTGCCAGCAGCGAAATGATAGCGGGGAATGAGCAGTTCTTC
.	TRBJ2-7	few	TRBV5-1	CASSLPQARSYEQYF	TGCGCCAGCAGCCTTCCACAGGCCCGTTCCTACGAGCAGTACTTC
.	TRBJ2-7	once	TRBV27	CASSPATTPYEQYF	TGTGCCAGCAGTCCGGCGACAACCCCCTACGAGCAGTACTTC
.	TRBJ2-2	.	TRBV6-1	CASSEAWTGNTGELFF	TGTGCCAGCAGTGAAGCGTGGACGGGAAACACCGGGGAGCTGTTTTTT
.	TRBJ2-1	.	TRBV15	CATSRDLTYNEQFF	TGTGCCACCAGCAGAGATCTAACTTACAATGAGCAGTTCTTC
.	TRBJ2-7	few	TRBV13	CASTQGRNIYEQYF	TGTGCCAGCACCCAGGGGCGGAATATCTACGAGCAGTACTTC
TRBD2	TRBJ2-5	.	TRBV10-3	CAISESIPTSGNETQYF	TGTGCCATCAGTGAGTCTATCCCAACTAGCGGGAATGAGACCCAGTACTTC
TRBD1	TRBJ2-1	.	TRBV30	CAWSVRDRVHEQFF	TGTGCCTGGAGTGTACGGGACAGGGTACATGAGCAGTTCTTC
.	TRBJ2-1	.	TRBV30	CAWSVPSALTRGNEQFF	TGTGCCTGGAGTGTACCGTCAGCCCTAACTCGAGGAAATGAGCAGTTCTTC
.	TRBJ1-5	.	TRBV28	CASKFPGTSNQPQHF	TGTGCCAGCAAATTTCCGGGAACTAGCAATCAGCCCCAGCATTTT
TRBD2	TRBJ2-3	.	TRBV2	CASTSGGPGSTDTQYF	TGTGCCAGCACTAGCGGGGGGCCAGGAAGCACAGATACGCAGTATTTT
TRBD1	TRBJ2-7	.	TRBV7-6	CASSSGTGLSYEQYF	TGTGCCAGCAGCTCCGGGACAGGGCTCTCCTACGAGCAGTACTTC
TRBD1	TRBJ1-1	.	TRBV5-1	CASSPRQGASEAFF	TGCGCCAGCAGCCCTCGACAGGGGGCAAGTGAAGCTTTCTTT
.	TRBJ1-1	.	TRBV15	CATGRTGNTEAFF	TGTGCCACCGGAAGAACAGGGAACACTGAAGCTTTCTTT
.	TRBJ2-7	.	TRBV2	CASSGGTSYEQYF	TGTGCCAGCAGCGGAGGTACCTCCTACGAGCAGTACTTC
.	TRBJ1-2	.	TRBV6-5	CASSYSGPSVRGYTF	TGTGCCAGCAGTTACTCGGGCCCTTCGGTTCGAGGCTACACCTTC
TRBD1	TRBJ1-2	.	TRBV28	CASRQGGSGYTF	TGTGCCAGTCGACAGGGGGGAAGTGGCTACACCTTC
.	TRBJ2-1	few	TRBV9	CASSGTEQFF	TGTGCCAGCAGCGGGACAGAGCAGTTCTTC
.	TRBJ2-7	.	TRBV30	CAWSVTPSSYEQYF	TGTGCCTGGAGTGTTACTCCAAGCTCCTACGAGCAGTACTTC
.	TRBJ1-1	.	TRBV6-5	CASRDGLTNTEAFF	TGTGCCAGCAGGGACGGGCTAACGAACACTGAAGCTTTCTTT
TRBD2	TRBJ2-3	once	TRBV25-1	CASSWTSGTDTQYF	TGTGCCAGCAGTTGGACTAGCGGCACAGATACGCAGTATTTT
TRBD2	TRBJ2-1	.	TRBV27	CASSPGRGYNEQFF	TGTGCCAGCAGTCCCGGGAGGGGCTACAATGAGCAGTTCTTC
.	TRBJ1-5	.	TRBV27	CASSLRRGDDQPQHF	TGTGCCAGCAGTTTAAGGAGGGGGGACGATCAGCCCCAGCATTTT
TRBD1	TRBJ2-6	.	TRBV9	CASSAVTGASSYSGANVLTF	TGTGCCAGCAGCGCCGTAACAGGGGCCTCCTCGTACTCTGGGGCCAACGTCCTGACTTTC
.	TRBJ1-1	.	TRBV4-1	CASSQETDLVAAEAFF	TGCGCCAGCAGCCAAGAAACGGATTTAGTTGCCGCTGAAGCTTTCTTT
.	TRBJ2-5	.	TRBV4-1	CASSQTRATQETQYF	TGCGCCAGCAGCCAGACGAGGGCGACTCAAGAGACCCAGTACTTC
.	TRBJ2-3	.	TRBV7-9	CASSQTDTQYF	TGTGCCAGCAGCCAGACAGATACGCAGTATTTT
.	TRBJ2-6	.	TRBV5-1	CASSLWAGTASGANVLTF	TGCGCCAGCAGCTTGTGGGCGGGTACAGCTTCTGGGGCCAACGTCCTGACTTTC
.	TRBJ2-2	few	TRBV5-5	CASSLGLYTGELFF	TGTGCCAGCAGCTTGGGACTTTACACCGGGGAGCTGTTTTTT
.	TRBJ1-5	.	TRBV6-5	CASSRTARSNQPQHF	TGTGCCAGCAGTCGGACGGCACGGAGCAATCAGCCCCAGCATTTT
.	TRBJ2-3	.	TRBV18	CASSSSDTQYF	TGTGCCAGCTCATCTTCAGATACGCAGTATTTT
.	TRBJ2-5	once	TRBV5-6	CASSFQEETQYF	TGTGCCAGCAGCTTTCAAGAAGAGACCCAGTACTTC
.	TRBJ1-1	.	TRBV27	CASSFINMNTEAFF	TGTGCCAGCAGTTTCATCAACATGAACACTGAAGCTTTCTTT
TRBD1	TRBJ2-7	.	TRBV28	CASSLFGQGSYEQYF	TGTGCCAGCAGTTTATTTGGACAGGGGTCCTACGAGCAGTACTTC
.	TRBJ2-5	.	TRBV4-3	CASSQDPRETQYF	TGCGCCAGCAGCCAAGATCCGCGGGAGACCCAGTACTTC